This TCR beta chain is drawn from a study of T cell repertoires in cytomegalovirus infection. Study-wide background: Both a matching HLA type and CMV infection were indicated by public TCR beta signatures.

V lost 1 base to trimming and J lost 5 bases; unmatched junction nucleotides: 9. Germline loops: CDR1 DFQATT, CDR2 SNEGSKA (reference sequence). The CDR3 is 15 residues long. One entry per CDR3 protein, called by TCRdb with MiXCR from the reads. Of some 600,000 distinct CDR3 sequences listed, 24% were seen once; the top ten hold around 7.6%. In the case of this clonotype: What it binds is not known.

Whole-study findings and limits: Individuals carrying CMV plus the relevant HLA were identified by cumulative frequency of public TCR beta families. Clonotype analysis showed dominance of the ex vivo response by HLA-C-restricted CMV-specific TCR beta clonotypes.

The sequenced sample was CD8+ T cells from PBMCs. The source is a human donor in good health (CMV status not recorded). Some clones in this sample may be carry-over from other donors' samples. The V and J genes are TRBV20-1 and TRBJ1-1; 8 positions agree with TRBD1. The CDR3, as DNA: TGCAGTGCTAGAGCCTTTCAGGGGGCAGGAACTGAAGCTTTCTTT. Its translation is CSARAFQGAGTEAFF.